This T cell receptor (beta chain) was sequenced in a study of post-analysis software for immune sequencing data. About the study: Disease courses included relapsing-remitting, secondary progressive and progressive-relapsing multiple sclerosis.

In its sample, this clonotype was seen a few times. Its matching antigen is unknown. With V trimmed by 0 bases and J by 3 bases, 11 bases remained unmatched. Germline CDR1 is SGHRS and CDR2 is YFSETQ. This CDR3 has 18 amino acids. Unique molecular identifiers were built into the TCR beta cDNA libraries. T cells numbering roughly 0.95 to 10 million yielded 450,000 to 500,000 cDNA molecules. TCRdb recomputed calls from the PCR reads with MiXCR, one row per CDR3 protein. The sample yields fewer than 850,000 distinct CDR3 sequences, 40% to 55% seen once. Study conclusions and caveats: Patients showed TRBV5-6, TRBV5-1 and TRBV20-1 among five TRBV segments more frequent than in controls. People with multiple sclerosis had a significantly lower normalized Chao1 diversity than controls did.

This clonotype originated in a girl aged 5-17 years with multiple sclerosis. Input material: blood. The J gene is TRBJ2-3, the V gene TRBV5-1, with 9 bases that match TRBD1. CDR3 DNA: TGCGCCAGCAGCTTGGCACCGCCGGGACAGGGAGGGACAGATACGCAGTATTTT. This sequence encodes CASSLAPPGQGGTDTQYF.